This T cell receptor (beta chain) was captured by sequencing in a study of neurological immune-mediated disorders. 5'RACE with 10-nucleotide random UMIs produced the cDNA. The output of every sequencing run exceeded 180 million TCR-beta sequences, derived from 15-18 subjects. TCRdb re-called the 5' RACE reads with MiXCR, one entry per CDR3 protein. The sample contains tens of thousands of distinct CDR3 sequences, roughly 3.9% of which appear only once. This CDR3 spans 17 amino acids. V lost 4 bases and J lost 8; bases outside the gene matches: 14. Sequencing was performed on PBMCs. The receptor was derived from a man aged 25-40 years with multiple sclerosis. V is TRBV12-3 or TRBV12-4 and J is TRBJ2-2; TRBD2 aligns across 9 bases. The CDR3 DNA reads TGTGCCAGCAGTTCTCCGGGAGCGGGGGGACTTTGGGGGGAGCTGTTTTTT. Amino acids: CASSSPGAGGLWGELFF.